This TCR beta chain was sequenced in a study of cytomegalovirus exposure and HLA in healthy donors. Study overall: Samples from HLA-typed donors yielded about 85 million unique TCRs in an early data release.

Trimming took 5 bases from V and 9 from J; bases not matched to a gene: 10. The germline gives CDR1 KGHSH, CDR2 LQKENI. The CDR3 covers 15 residues. PCR primers comprised 60 Vbeta and 13 Jbeta primers. Here immunoSEQ multiplex PCR was the method, and the copy in TCRdb shows in-frame clones only, minus some. This table holds approximately 91,000 clones, 81% found once. General observations from the study: It was shown in a later analysis that HLA-associated TCR beta chains were more clonally expanded than other, equally common chains.

In its sample, this clone was seen once. Its antigen is not known. The chain employs TRBV18 and TRBJ1-5, with 10 bases matching TRBD1. This sequence originates from a human donor in good health. The sample comprised PBMCs. The CDR3, as DNA: TGTGCCAGCTCAAGCCCGGGACAGGGGTTTGGGCCCCAGCATTTT. Translating it yields CASSSPGQGFGPQHF.